The 17 T cell receptor beta chains below come from one sample, sequenced in a study of Graves' ophthalmopathy and Graves' hyperthyroidism. Researchers took RNA transcripts and amplified TCR beta CDR3 regions from them. Second-round multiplex PCR came after first-round RT-PCR with HTBI primers. TCRdb reprocessed the multiplex PCR reads with MiXCR, giving one entry per CDR3 protein. The sample has about 590,000 distinct CDR3 sequences; 35% to 45% are singletons. Sample: peripheral blood or thyroid tissue (not recorded which). Receptors were obtained from an adult man with Graves' hyperthyroidism.

In its sample, this clonotype was seen a few times. The V call is TRBV5-1, the J call TRBJ2-3; the D is unclear. Germline values: CDR1 SGHRS, CDR2 YFSETQ. V was shortened by 0 bases and J by 2 bases, with 7 bases between the two germline ends. This CDR3 contains 14 residues. This CDR3 is CASSLGLVTDTQYF. The CDR3 DNA follows: TGCGCCAGCAGCTTGGGACTTGTCACAGATACGCAGTATTTT.

This clonotype was recorded many times. V is TRBV4-1 and J is TRBJ2-5; 7 bases map to TRBD2. Germline loops: CDR1 MGHRA, CDR2 YSYEKL. V lost 3 bases and J lost 4; bases outside the gene matches: 17. The CDR3 runs to 18 residues. The CDR3 protein is CASSQGGSSGPQRETQYF. The CDR3 nucleotides read TGCGCCAGCAGCCAGGGGGGAAGTAGCGGGCCTCAGAGAGAGACCCAGTACTTC.

Regarding this clonotype: Possible read error: a much larger clone is one base away. This sequence joins TRBV29-1 and TRBJ2-7, with no clear D. Trimming stripped 4 bases from V and 4 bases from J, with 14 bases between. This CDR3 is 13 amino acids long. Germline lookup yields CDR1 SQVTM and CDR2 ANQGSEA. The CDR3 loop is CSVGGQAGYEQYF. CDR3 DNA: TGCAGCGTTGGAGGTCAGGCAGGTTACGAGCAGTACTTC.

This clonotype was detected many times. This rearrangement joins TRBV10-3 to TRBJ2-2; 11 nucleotides line up with TRBD1. Trimming removed 6 bases from V and 6 bases from J; junction bases left unmatched: 6. CDR3 length: 15 residues. Per germline, CDR1 ENHRY and CDR2 SYGVKD. The CDR3 DNA follows: TGTGCCATCAGCGGACAGGGGGCAGGGGCCGGGGAGCTGTTTTTT. Protein product: CAISGQGAGAGELFF.

This clonotype appeared a few times. The chain uses TRBV6-5 and TRBJ2-2; D gene uncertain. V was shortened by 6 bases and J by 5 bases, with 13 bases between the two germline ends. CDR1 MNHEY and CDR2 SVGAGI come from the germline V gene. The CDR3 is made up of 14 amino acids. For the CDR3, the DNA is TGTGCCAGCAGCCAAGATAGGGTGACCGGGGAGCTGTTTTTT. It translates to CASSQDRVTGELFF.

Many counts were recorded for this clonotype. The CDR3 spells CASSRTGPLGYTF. CDR3 coding DNA: TGTGCCAGCAGCCGGACAGGGCCTCTTGGCTACACCTTC. This chain links TRBV7-2 with TRBJ1-2; 8 nucleotides match TRBD1. The CDR3 is 13 amino acids. CDR1 SGHTA and CDR2 FQGNSA come from the germline V gene. The V gene end was trimmed by 5 bases and the J gene end by 7 bases; junction bases not matched to a gene: 6.

Regarding this clonotype: One junction end disagrees with the germline gene, perhaps due to a read error. The chain uses TRBV24-1 and TRBJ1-2, with TRBD1 matching over 8 bases. Germline V lookup: CDR1 KGHDR, CDR2 SFDVKD. The CDR3 contains 13 residues. CDR3 sequence (DNA): TGTGCCAGCAGTGACAGGGGTTTTGGTGGCTACACCTTC. This codes for CASSDRGFGGYTF.

This sequence joins TRBV29-1 and TRBJ1-1; TRBD1 is a possible D gene (6 bases). V was pared by 7 bases and J by 5 bases, with 23 bases between. CDR1 SQVTM and CDR2 ANQGSEA come from the germline V gene. This CDR3 region has 15 residues. CDR3 sequence (DNA): TGCAGCGCTACCTCTTTGGGGGCGGGAGTTACTGAAGCTTTCTTT. This gives the protein CSATSLGAGVTEAFF.

This rearrangement joins TRBV20-1 to TRBJ1-2; no firm D call. This CDR3 contains 11 residues. The germline V gene encodes CDR1 DFQATT and CDR2 SNEGSKA (reference sequence). Between the trimmed V and J ends, which lost 5 bases and 5 bases, there was a span of 9 bases. The CDR3 reads CSAGAGYGYTF. CDR3 DNA sequence: TGCAGTGCTGGCGCGGGGTATGGCTACACCTTC.

The table lists this clonotype with many counts. The chain joins TRBV5-1 to TRBJ2-7; 12 bases align to TRBD2. Trimming took 0 bases from V and 2 from J; bases not matched to a gene: 0. The germline gives CDR1 SGHRS, CDR2 YFSETQ. The CDR3 loop spans 15 amino acids. The CDR3 DNA reads as TGCGCCAGCAGCTTGGGGACTAGCGGGGCCTACGAGCAGTACTTC. As protein: CASSLGTSGAYEQYF.

V usage is TRBV28 and J usage is TRBJ1-1; 10 bases fit TRBD1. There are 16 residues in the CDR3. Unmatched junction bases numbered 10, after V lost 6 bases and J lost 3 bases. Germline lookup yields CDR1 MDHEN and CDR2 SYDVKM. The CDR3 protein is CASRRPGTGVDTEAFF. The CDR3 bases are TGTGCCAGCAGAAGACCCGGGACAGGGGTCGACACTGAAGCTTTCTTT. The variable domain in full, with the rest retrieved from reference TRBV28 and TRBJ1-1, is DVKVTQSSRYLVKRTGEKVFLECVQDMDHENMFWYRQDPGLGLRLIYFSYDVKMKEKGDIPEGYSVSREKKERFSLILESASTNQTSMYLCASRRPGTGVDTEAFFGQGTRLTVV.

This clonotype was observed many times. The chain uses TRBV7-9 and TRBJ2-7; D is unclear. Germline CDR1 and CDR2: SEHNR and FQNEAQ (reference sequence). CDR3 size: 12 residues. V lost 1 base to trimming and J lost 6 bases, with 7 bases between them. In DNA form, the CDR3 reads TGTGCCAGCAGCTTAGATCGCGGCGAGCAGTACTTC. This codes for CASSLDRGEQYF.

This clonotype was counted at least ten times. V usage is TRBV7-8 and J usage is TRBJ1-2; D is perhaps TRBD1 (5 bases). The CDR3 covers 16 residues. The germline gives CDR1 SGHVS, CDR2 FQNEAQ. The V end was cut by 0 bases, the J end by 0 bases, with 11 bases between. The CDR3 DNA is TGTGCCAGCAGCTTAGCCGGGGACGGATCTAACTATGGCTACACCTTC. Translation gives CASSLAGDGSNYGYTF.

The chain combines TRBV19 with TRBJ1-6; D is perhaps TRBD1 (6 bases). CDR3 length equals 11 residues. Trimming took 9 bases from V and 9 from J, leaving 9 bases between them. Per germline, CDR1 LNHDA and CDR2 SQIVND (reference sequence). The CDR3 nucleotides read TGTGCCAGAAGGACAGCTTCACCCCTCCACTTT. It yields the protein CARRTASPLHF.

This clonotype was counted ten times or more. This rearrangement joins TRBV10-2 to TRBJ1-2, with a possible D match to TRBD1 (6 bases). CDR3 size: 13 residues. With 3 bases removed from V and 5 bases from J, the gap between germline ends came to 10 bases. Germline values: CDR1 WSHSY, CDR2 SAAADI. Here the CDR3 reads CASSERGGYGYTF. In nucleotides, the CDR3 is TGCGCCAGCAGTGAAAGGGGGGGTTATGGCTACACCTTC.

As concerns this clonotype: A read error may be the cause here, since a much bigger clone is one base away. This chain links TRBV6-5 with TRBJ1-2; 7 bases are a match to TRBD1. The CDR3 is 12 amino acids. Germline CDR1 is MNHEY and CDR2 is SVGAGI. CDR3 DNA: TGTGCCATCGGGACAGCTAACAATGGCTACACCTTC. Translated, it gives CAIGTANNGYTF.

This clonotype was detected many times. The rearrangement uses TRBV19 and TRBJ1-5, with D unclear. Germline CDR1 and CDR2: LNHDA and SQIVND (reference sequence). Trimming cost V 3 bases and J 5 bases, with 14 bases left between them. There are 15 residues in the CDR3. CDR3 coding DNA: TGTGCCAGTAGTATGACGTCCCTTACAGATCAGCCCCAGCATTTT. As protein: CASSMTSLTDQPQHF.